The next 29 T cell receptor beta chains were all read from a single sample in a study of T cell changes during pregnancy in multiple sclerosis. Method: immunoSEQ multiplex PCR; TCRdb's copy keeps in-frame clones and lacks some. Of under 45,000 clones listed, 90% were seen once; the top ten hold around 7%. Sequences were derived from CD8+ T cells from peripheral blood mononuclear cells, sampled in the third trimester of pregnancy. The receptors derive from a female donor with multiple sclerosis, enrolled in a pregnancy study.

CDR3 sequence: CASSSYSTGGVNEQFF. The CDR3 coding sequence is TGTGCCAGCAGTTCCTACTCGACCGGGGGGGTCAATGAGCAGTTCTTC. This chain connects TRBV27 to TRBJ2-1; TRBD2 aligns across 8 bases. Germline trimming cut 4 bases from V and 6 bases from J; bases unmatched to any gene: 11. This CDR3 has 16 residues. Germline CDR1 MNHEY, CDR2 SMNVEV (reference sequence).

The V gene is TRBV6-6, the J gene TRBJ2-5; 8 bases match TRBD1. This CDR3 has 13 residues. Germline V lookup: CDR1 MNHNY, CDR2 SVGAGI (reference sequence). V lost 6 bases and J lost 5; bases outside the gene matches: 5. The CDR3 sequence: CASRDTGGETQYF. The DNA of the CDR3 is TGTGCCAGCAGGGATACAGGGGGGGAGACCCAGTACTTC.

The rearrangement uses TRBV4-1 and TRBJ2-1, with 14 bases fitting TRBD2. Germline V gene lookup returns CDR1 MGHRA and CDR2 YSYEKL. J gave up 8 bases and V 2 bases, and 14 bases lay outside the gene matches. This CDR3 is built from 19 residues. CDR3 region: CASSQRETSGRDPLDEQFF. CDR3 coding DNA: TGCGCCAGCAGCCAAAGGGAGACTAGCGGGAGGGACCCTTTGGATGAGCAGTTCTTC.

This chain uses TRBV4-1 with TRBJ2-1; unclear D gene. CDR1 and CDR2 from the germline V gene are MGHRA and YSYEKL. The V gene lost 0 bases and the J gene lost 6 bases, with 9 bases spanning the gap. CDR3 length: 14 amino acids. This CDR3 reads CASSQDYSPNEQFF. The CDR3 DNA sequence: TGCGCCAGCAGCCAAGATTATAGCCCCAATGAGCAGTTCTTC.

This rearrangement joins TRBV30 to TRBJ2-1; 9 bases align to TRBD2. The germline V gene encodes CDR1 GTSNPN and CDR2 SVGIG (reference sequence). This CDR3 spans 14 amino acids. V lost 5 bases and J lost 6; bases outside the gene matches: 8. The CDR3: CAWGLASGVNEQFF. CDR3 DNA sequence: TGTGCCTGGGGACTAGCGTCAGGGGTCAATGAGCAGTTCTTC.

The chain combines TRBV7-8 with TRBJ2-5; 8 nucleotides agree with TRBD1. The CDR3 runs 15 residues. V shed 5 bases, J shed 4 bases, and the junction held 9 bases outside the gene matches. CDR1 SGHVS and CDR2 FQNEAQ come from the germline V gene. DNA of the CDR3: TGTGCCAGCAGCGCCCAGGGGGCGTTATTAGAGACCCAGTACTTC. It translates to CASSAQGALLETQYF.

The chain is built from TRBV4-1 and TRBJ1-2; unclear D gene. This CDR3 is built from 13 residues. Germline CDR1 reads MGHRA; CDR2 reads YSYEKL. Trimming shortened V by 0 bases and J by 3 bases, and 5 bases separated the two germline ends. The CDR3 loop reads CASSQEQDYGYTF. The CDR3 DNA is TGCGCCAGCAGCCAAGAGCAGGACTATGGCTACACCTTC.

This sequence joins TRBV9 and TRBJ1-4, with D perhaps TRBD1 (5 bases). The germline V and J ends were trimmed by 0 bases and 5 bases, with 11 bases remaining between them. The V gene's germline CDR1 is SGDLS and CDR2 YYNGEE. This CDR3 contains 15 residues. CDR3 region: CASSVGGALNEKLFF. Here the CDR3 DNA reads TGTGCCAGCAGCGTAGGGGGCGCACTAAATGAAAAACTGTTTTTT. Full variable domain (outside the CDR3, taken from reference TRBV9 and TRBJ1-4): DSGVTQTPKHLITATGQRVTLRCSPRSGDLSVYWYQQSLDQGLQFLIQYYNGEERAKGNILERFSAQQFPDLHSELNLSSLELGDSALYFCASSVGGALNEKLFFGSGTQLSVL.

The rearrangement links TRBV27 to TRBJ1-3; D is undetermined. Trimming cost V 2 bases and J 0 bases, with 8 bases left between them. This CDR3 is built from 15 residues. CDR1 is MNHEY and CDR2 is SMNVEV in the germline V gene (reference sequence). The CDR3 loop is CASSLTAGSGNTIYF. The CDR3 nucleotides read TGTGCCAGCAGTTTAACGGCGGGCTCTGGAAACACCATATATTTT.

This chain joins TRBV4-3 and TRBJ2-3; 7 bases are shared with TRBD2. Trimming removed 3 bases from V and 1 base from J; junction bases left unmatched: 7. CDR3 length: 16 amino acids. Germline V gives CDR1 LGHNA, CDR2 YSLEER. The chain's CDR3 is CASSQAPAGGTDTQYF. CDR3 coding DNA: TGCGCCAGCAGCCAGGCCCCGGCGGGGGGCACAGATACGCAGTATTTT.

The chain joins TRBV27 to TRBJ1-1, with 11 bases lining up with TRBD1. The CDR3 sequence is 13 residues long. The V and J ends lost 8 bases and 5 bases, in that order; junction bases with no gene match: 4. Germline CDR1 and CDR2: MNHEY and SMNVEV (reference sequence). The CDR3 spells CASRTGGGTEAFF. The CDR3 coding sequence is TGTGCCAGCCGGACAGGGGGCGGGACTGAAGCTTTCTTT.

The chain links TRBV5-8 to TRBJ2-5, with D unclear. Trimming left V 4 bases short and J 5 bases short, with 9 bases between. This CDR3 has 12 amino acids. Germline CDR1 reads SGHTS; CDR2 reads YDEGEE. The CDR3 loop is CASSPEIETQYF. Here the CDR3 DNA reads TGTGCCAGCAGCCCCGAGATTGAGACCCAGTACTTC.

The chain couples TRBV5-1 to TRBJ1-1, with D possibly being TRBD1 (6 bases). The CDR3 extends over 14 amino acids. With 3 bases removed from V and 4 bases from J, the gap between germline ends came to 13 bases. Looked up from germline, CDR1 is SGHRS and CDR2 is YFSETQ. The CDR3 reads CASSWDTLGTEAFF. CDR3 sequence (DNA): TGCGCCAGCAGCTGGGACACCTTGGGCACTGAAGCTTTCTTT. Full variable domain (missing parts from reference TRBV5-1 and TRBJ1-1): KAGVTQTPRYLIKTRGQQVTLSCSPISGHRSVSWYQQTPGQGLQFLFEYFSETQRNKGNFPGRFSGRQFSNSRSEMNVSTLELGDSALYLCASSWDTLGTEAFFGQGTRLTVV.

CDR3 bases: TGTGCCAGCAGCCCCTCGTCGAGGGCAGCTAATGAAAAACTGTTTTTT. Translating it yields CASSPSSRAANEKLFF. The chain uses TRBV5-6 and TRBJ1-4; no firm D call. Per the germline V gene, CDR1 is SGHDT and CDR2 is YYEEEE. Between the trimmed V and J ends, which lost 4 bases and 3 bases, there was a span of 16 bases. This CDR3 contains 16 residues.

The CDR3 reads CASSEGAGGGETQYF. The CDR3, as DNA: TGTGCCAGCAGTGAAGGGGCGGGAGGGGGGGAGACCCAGTACTTC. The chain combines TRBV6-1 with TRBJ2-5, with TRBD2 identical over 9 bases. J gave up 5 bases and V 1 base, and 5 bases lay outside the gene matches. The CDR3 is 15 amino acids. The germline gives CDR1 MNHNS, CDR2 SASEGT.

This rearrangement joins TRBV4-3 to TRBJ1-3; D ambiguous. Germline loops: CDR1 LGHNA, CDR2 YSLEER. V shed 0 bases and J shed 0 bases, with 6 bases lying between them. The CDR3 is 15 residues long. DNA for the CDR3: TGCGCCAGCAGCCAAGACAGAAACTCTGGAAACACCATATATTTT. Its protein product is CASSQDRNSGNTIYF.

J is TRBJ2-7 and V is TRBV9; D unclear. Germline V gene sequence: CDR1 SGDLS, CDR2 YYNGEE. This CDR3 is built from 12 residues. Deletions cut 0 bases from V and 3 bases from J, with 4 bases between. Here the CDR3 reads CASSVDGYEQYF. As DNA, the CDR3 is TGTGCCAGCAGCGTAGACGGCTACGAGCAGTACTTC.

The chain uses TRBV27 and TRBJ1-6; a weak D match, TRBD1 (5 bases). Germline-derived CDR1 and CDR2 are MNHEY and SMNVEV (reference sequence). Trimming took off 3 bases at V and 6 bases at J, with 6 bases between the two ends. This CDR3 region has 13 residues. The CDR3 DNA sequence: TGTGCCAGCAGTTTCGGGGGTAATTCACCCCTCCACTTT. Translation gives CASSFGGNSPLHF.

The chain employs TRBV28 and TRBJ1-1; possible D gene TRBD1, 5 bases. V gave up 5 bases and J gave up 5 bases, with 15 bases separating them. This CDR3 is 14 amino acids long. Looked up from germline, CDR1 is MDHEN and CDR2 is SYDVKM. CDR3 nucleotides: TGTGCCAGCAGTCCCCCGCAGGGATATACTGAAGCTTTCTTT. This translates into CASSPPQGYTEAFF.

This sequence joins TRBV7-6 and TRBJ2-2; 10 bases agree with TRBD2. The CDR3 extends over 18 amino acids. CDR1 and CDR2 from the germline V gene are SGHVS and FNYEAQ. Unmatched junction bases numbered 11, after V lost 4 bases and J lost 3 bases. CDR3 sequence: CASSSSMVLAGYTGELFF. The CDR3 DNA sequence: TGTGCCAGCAGCTCATCTATGGTACTAGCGGGATACACCGGGGAGCTGTTTTTT.

The chain is built from TRBV11-2 and TRBJ1-4; TRBD1 aligns across 7 bases. This CDR3 is 13 amino acids long. V dropped 6 bases and J dropped 12; count of bases not matched to a gene: 10. The germline V gene has CDR1 SGHAT and CDR2 FQNNGV. The CDR3: CASSTSPGTELFF. In nucleotides, the CDR3 is TGTGCCAGCAGTACCAGCCCCGGGACAGAACTGTTTTTT.

The chain links TRBV27 to TRBJ1-5, with 9 bases fitting TRBD1. Trimming took 7 bases from V and 6 from J; bases not matched to a gene: 10. The germline CDR1 and CDR2 sequences are MNHEY and SMNVEV (reference sequence). The CDR3 runs 15 residues. The CDR3 loop is CASTETGGRGQPQHF. CDR3 nucleotide sequence: TGTGCCAGCACCGAGACAGGGGGTAGGGGTCAGCCCCAGCATTTT.

The V and J genes are TRBV27 and TRBJ2-7; 9 bases agree with TRBD2. The CDR3 is made up of 14 amino acids. Looked up from germline, CDR1 is MNHEY and CDR2 is SMNVEV (reference sequence). Germline trimming cut 3 bases from V and 1 base from J; bases unmatched to any gene: 1. CDR3: CASSFLAGSYEQYF. The CDR3 coding sequence is TGTGCCAGCAGTTTCCTAGCGGGGTCCTACGAGCAGTACTTC.

The chain recombines TRBV6-4 with TRBJ2-3, with 8 bases matching TRBD2. The CDR3 sequence is 17 residues long. Losses at the gene ends were 2 bases for V and 4 bases for J; bases not matched to a gene: 11. Germline lookup yields CDR1 MRHNA and CDR2 SNTAGT. Here the CDR3 DNA reads TGTGCCAGCAGTGACGGGTCCGAAGGTAGCGGGGCAGATACGCAGTATTTT. Residues: CASSDGSEGSGADTQYF.

Concerning this clone: This likely comes from a read error, as the CDR3 has no conserved phenylalanine or tryptophan at its end. The DNA is omitted, as the CDR3 cannot be located on it reliably, and the CDR3 follows TCRdb's listing. The rearrangement uses TRBV6-1 and TRBJ2-7; the D call TRBD2 from the table was never checked on the DNA. The CDR3 sequence runs 14 residues, both termini included. Germline V gives CDR1 MNHNS, CDR2 SASEGT. The chain's CDR3 is CASSESGGSAIQRS.

This clone has just one count. This sequence joins TRBV27 and TRBJ2-7, with TRBD1 as a possible D gene (6 bases). The CDR3 is 13 residues long. Germline V lookup: CDR1 MNHEY, CDR2 SMNVEV (reference sequence). With 5 bases removed from V and 2 bases from J, the gap between germline ends came to 10 bases. The CDR3 coding sequence is TGTGCCAGCAGTACAGGGCAAACCTACGAGCAGTACTTC. It specifies CASSTGQTYEQYF.

The CDR3 here is CASSFGQGGYGYTF. The CDR3 DNA follows: TGTGCCAGCAGTTTCGGACAGGGAGGCTATGGCTACACCTTC. The rearrangement links TRBV28 to TRBJ1-2, with TRBD1 matching 8 bases. CDR1 MDHEN and CDR2 SYDVKM come from the germline V gene. The CDR3 totals 14 residues. V shed 3 bases, J shed 4 bases, and the junction held 4 bases outside the gene matches.

V usage is TRBV4-2 and J usage is TRBJ2-3; D unclear. The ends were cut back, 4 bases at V and 4 bases at J, with 12 bases in the middle. Per germline, CDR1 LGHNA and CDR2 YNFKEQ. The CDR3 consists of 14 residues. The CDR3 nucleotides read TGTGCCAGCAGCCTAAACAGAAAAGCAGATACGCAGTATTTT. Translation gives CASSLNRKADTQYF.

This sequence joins TRBV28 and TRBJ1-2, with a weak D call TRBD1 (5 bases). Trimming cost V 2 bases and J 0 bases, with 10 bases left between them. This CDR3 has 15 amino acids. Germline loops: CDR1 MDHEN, CDR2 SYDVKM. The CDR3 DNA reads TGTGCCAGCAGTTTAGTCGCGACAGCTAACTATGGCTACACCTTC. Translating gives CASSLVATANYGYTF.